The 3 T cell receptor beta chains presented below share a single source sample, sequenced in a study of CD8 T cells in ankylosing spondylitis. TCRdb reanalysed the 5' RACE reads using MiXCR and keeps one entry per CDR3 protein. The sample records 80,000 to 100,000 distinct CDR3 sequences, just under 9% being singletons. What was sequenced was blood, either unsorted or a sorted T cell fraction (not recorded which). These receptors originate from a male donor with ankylosing spondylitis or in good health (not recorded which).

This clonotype showed up many times. The chain carries TRBV7-6 and TRBJ1-3, with D unresolved. Germline CDR1 and CDR2: SGHVS and FNYEAQ. The V end was cut by 5 bases, the J end by 4 bases, with 12 bases between. This CDR3 has 14 residues. The DNA of the CDR3 is TGTGCCAGCAGCCCCTCTCGGTTCGGAAACACCATATATTTT. Its protein product is CASSPSRFGNTIYF.

The chain carries TRBV12-3 or TRBV12-4 and TRBJ1-2; TRBD1 agrees at 7 bases. The trim removed 6 bases at V and 7 bases at J, leaving 17 bases unmatched. The length of the CDR3 is 16 residues. The CDR3 protein is CASSPSRQGSIGGYTF. CDR3 nucleotides: TGTGCCAGCAGCCCCAGCCGACAGGGAAGTATTGGTGGCTACACCTTC.

The sample holds many counts of this clonotype. J is TRBJ2-5 and V is TRBV5-4; D may be TRBD1 or TRBD2 (6 bases each). This CDR3 is built from 16 residues. In germline, CDR1 is SGHNT, CDR2 YYREEE (reference sequence). V was clipped by 2 bases and J by 2 bases, with 16 bases between them. CDR3 in DNA: TGTGCCAGCAGCTTAGGACTCCAAGGGGGGCAAGAGACCCAGTACTTC. Its translation: CASSLGLQGGQETQYF. The variable domain in full, completed from reference TRBV5-4 and TRBJ2-5, reads ETGVTQSPTHLIKTRGQQVTLRCSSQSGHNTVSWYQQALGQGPQFIFQYYREEENGRGNFPPRFSGLQFPNYSSELNVNALELDDSALYLCASSLGLQGGQETQYFGPGTRLLVL.